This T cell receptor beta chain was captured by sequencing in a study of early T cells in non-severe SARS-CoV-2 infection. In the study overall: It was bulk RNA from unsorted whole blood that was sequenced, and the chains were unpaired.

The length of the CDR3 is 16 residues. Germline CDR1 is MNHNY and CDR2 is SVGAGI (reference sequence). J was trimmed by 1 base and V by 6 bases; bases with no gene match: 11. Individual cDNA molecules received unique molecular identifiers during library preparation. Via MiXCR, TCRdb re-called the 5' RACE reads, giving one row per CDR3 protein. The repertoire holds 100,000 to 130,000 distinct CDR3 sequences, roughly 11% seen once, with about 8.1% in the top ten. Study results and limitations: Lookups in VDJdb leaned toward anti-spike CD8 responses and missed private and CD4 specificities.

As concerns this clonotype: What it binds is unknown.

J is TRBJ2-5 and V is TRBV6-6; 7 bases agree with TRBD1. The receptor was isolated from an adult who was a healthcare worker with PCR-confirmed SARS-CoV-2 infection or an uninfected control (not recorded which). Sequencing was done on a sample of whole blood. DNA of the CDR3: TGTGCCAGCAGCCAGGGGATAGGGACAGCCCAAGAGACCCAGTACTTC. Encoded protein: CASSQGIGTAQETQYF.